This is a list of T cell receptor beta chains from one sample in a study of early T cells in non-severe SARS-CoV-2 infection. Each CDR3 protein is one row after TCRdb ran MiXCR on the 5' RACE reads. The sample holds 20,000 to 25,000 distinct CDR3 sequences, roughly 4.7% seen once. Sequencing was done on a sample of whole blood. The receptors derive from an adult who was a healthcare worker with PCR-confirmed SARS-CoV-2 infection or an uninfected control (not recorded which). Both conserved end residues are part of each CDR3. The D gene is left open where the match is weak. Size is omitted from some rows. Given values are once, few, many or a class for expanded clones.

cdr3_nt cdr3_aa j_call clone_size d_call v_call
TGTGCCAGCAGTGGTAACAGGGAAAAGTTC CASSGNREKF TRBJ1-2 few - TRBV27
TGTGCCAGCAGCTCCAGACAGGGCAATAATTCACCCCTCCACTTT CASSSRQGNNSPLHF TRBJ1-6 few TRBD1 TRBV7-2
TGTGCCAGCAGCCAATACAGGGTAGGGAGCTATGGCTACACCTTC CASSQYRVGSYGYTF TRBJ1-2 - - TRBV3-1
TGTGCCAGCAGCCGACAGGGGGCCTCCTTAGAGACCCAGTACTTC CASSRQGASLETQYF TRBJ2-5 few TRBD1 TRBV11-2
TGTGCTAGCAGCTTAGCTAGTGAGCGGGGGCCGGGGGAGACCCAGTACTTC CASSLASERGPGETQYF TRBJ2-5 many TRBD2 TRBV7-7
TGTGCCAGCAGTTTCGTAGGGGCTAGCGAAAAACTGTTTTTT CASSFVGASEKLFF TRBJ1-4 many - TRBV27
TGCAGCGTTGAAGATCACAGGGGGGCAGATACGCAGTATTTT CSVEDHRGADTQYF TRBJ2-3 many TRBD1 TRBV29-1
TGTGCCATCGGACTAGCGGGGGGGCGCGAGCAGTTCTTC CAIGLAGGREQFF TRBJ2-1 - TRBD2 TRBV10-3
TGTGCCAGCAGCTTAGGTTTCGATGAAGCTTTCTTT CASSLGFDEAFF TRBJ1-1 few - TRBV7-9
TGTGCCAGCAGCCCCCTACAGGGTTACGAGCAGTACTTC CASSPLQGYEQYF TRBJ2-7 medium-sized - TRBV11-2
TGTGCCAGCAGTAGGAGCAACCAACAAGAGACCCAGTACTTC CASSRSNQQETQYF TRBJ2-5 - - TRBV28
TGTGCCAGCAGTTACGAGATCGGGAAGTACCAAGAGACCCAGTACTTC CASSYEIGKYQETQYF TRBJ2-5 medium-sized - TRBV6-7
TGTGCCAGCAGTTTATGGTCGGACAGTGACAATGAGCAGTTCTTC CASSLWSDSDNEQFF TRBJ2-1 few - TRBV28
TGTGCCAGCAGCTTTGACAGGGCTGGCACTGAAGCTTTCTTT CASSFDRAGTEAFF TRBJ1-1 many TRBD1 TRBV7-6
TGTGCCAGCAGTTACGCCCCAGGGGGCTACACTGGGGCCAACGTCCTGACTTTC CASSYAPGGYTGANVLTF TRBJ2-6 many TRBD1 TRBV6-2/TRBV6-3
TGCAGCGTTGATTCAGGACAGTTTTATGGCTACACCTTC CSVDSGQFYGYTF TRBJ1-2 many - TRBV29-1
TGCGCCAGCAGCAGTGGGACAGGGCCCTACGAGCAGTACTTC CASSSGTGPYEQYF TRBJ2-7 many TRBD1 TRBV5-1
TGTGCCAGCAGTTTAACAGCCGCGGGTGTCGAGCAGTACTTC CASSLTAAGVEQYF TRBJ2-7 - - TRBV12-3/TRBV12-4
TGTGCCAGCAGCTTAGGCAGACAAAAACTGTTTTTT CASSLGRQKLFF TRBJ1-4 few - TRBV13
TGTGCCAGCAGCTTAGTCGGACAGGTTAACTATGGCTACACCTTC CASSLVGQVNYGYTF TRBJ1-2 many TRBD1 TRBV7-2
TGTGCCAGCAGTTCTAGCGGGGGGGCTCTCTACAATGAGCAGTTCTTC CASSSSGGALYNEQFF TRBJ2-1 - TRBD2 TRBV12-3/TRBV12-4
TGTGCCAGCAGCTCGGGCAGGGGCGCAAACACAGATACGCAGTATTTT CASSSGRGANTDTQYF TRBJ2-3 - - TRBV7-2
TGTGCCAGTAGTAGACAGGGTTCCTACGAGCAGTACTTC CASSRQGSYEQYF TRBJ2-7 few TRBD1 TRBV19
TGCGCCAGCAGCTCGTGGGGGACAGGAGCCACTGAAGCTTTCTTT CASSSWGTGATEAFF TRBJ1-1 medium-sized TRBD1 TRBV5-1
TGCAGTGCTAGAGATGGGGTTGAAAAACTGTTTTTT CSARDGVEKLFF TRBJ1-4 many - TRBV20-1
TGTGCCAGCAGCTTAGGGACAATGAGGGAGACCCAGTACTTC CASSLGTMRETQYF TRBJ2-5 many - TRBV11-1
TGTGCCATCAGTGATTTAACTAACACTGAAGCTTTCTTT CAISDLTNTEAFF TRBJ1-1 many - TRBV10-3
TGTGCCAGCAGCTTAGGAGGGGATGAGCAGTTCTTC CASSLGGDEQFF TRBJ2-1 many - TRBV11-2
TGCGCCAGCAGCTTTGGACTAGCGGGCAACGAGCAGTACTTC CASSFGLAGNEQYF TRBJ2-7 - TRBD2 TRBV5-1